The 26 T cell receptor beta chains in this list originate from one sample, sequenced in a study of blood T cells in healthy people across ages. It was with a sample-barcoded 5' primer and a J-beta primer mix that a second PCR of roughly 7 to 12 cycles was run. TCRdb re-called the 5' RACE reads through MiXCR, storing one row per CDR3 protein. Of around 2 million distinct CDR3 sequences in the sample, approximately 39% are singletons; the top ten hold approximately 22%. The source material was blood. All receptors come from a human donor in good health.

Worth noting for this clonotype: This sequence may be a read error, since a much larger clone differs from it by one base. In DNA, the CDR3 is TGTGCCAGCAGTGAAACAGGGAGCTCTGGGGCCAACGTCCTGACTTTC. It specifies CASSETGSSGANVLTF. The chain employs TRBV6-1 and TRBJ2-6; weak D call: TRBD1 (6 bases). Deletions cut 2 bases from V and 0 bases from J, with 8 bases between. Germline V gene data show CDR1 as MNHNS and CDR2 as SASEGT. CDR3 length: 16 residues.

Only a few counts were recorded for this clonotype. V and J are TRBV20-1 and TRBJ2-3, with 9 bases that match TRBD2. V shed 3 bases and J 4 bases; nucleotides not matched to a gene: 8. The germline V gene has CDR1 DFQATT and CDR2 SNEGSKA (reference sequence). The CDR3 sequence is 15 residues long. CDR3 sequence reads: CSASYRTSVPDTQYF. CDR3 nucleotides: TGCAGTGCTAGTTACAGGACTAGCGTTCCAGATACGCAGTATTTT.

This sequence joins TRBV9 and TRBJ2-4, with a tentative D call TRBD1 (6 bases). The CDR3 runs 15 residues. The germline CDR1 and CDR2 sequences are SGDLS and YYNGEE. The V end lost 0 bases, the J end lost 0 bases, and 7 bases lay between the germline ends. The CDR3: CASSVGGQAKNIQYF. The DNA for the CDR3 is TGTGCCAGCAGCGTAGGGGGACAAGCCAAAAACATTCAGTACTTC.

This clonotype turned up a few times. The genes are TRBV2 and TRBJ1-1, with D unresolved. CDR3 size: 10 residues. CDR1 and CDR2 (germline): SNHLY, FYNNEI. The V end lost 1 base, the J end lost 7 bases, and 1 base lay between the germline ends. CDR3 protein: CASSEDEAFF. In DNA, the CDR3 is TGTGCCAGCAGTGAAGATGAAGCTTTCTTT.

The genes are TRBV3-1 and TRBJ2-3; D call uncertain. V lost 1 base to trimming and J lost 2 bases, with 10 bases between them. This CDR3 has 15 amino acids. Per the germline V gene, CDR1 is LGHDT and CDR2 is YNNKEL (reference sequence). CDR3 DNA sequence: TGTGCCAGCAGCCAAGGTCGTCGGTTCACAGATACGCAGTATTTT. Translation: CASSQGRRFTDTQYF.

This clonotype was detected only a few times. The V and J genes are TRBV2 and TRBJ2-1; the D call may be TRBD1 or TRBD2 (5 bases each). The germline CDR1 and CDR2 sequences are SNHLY and FYNNEI. This CDR3 has 16 residues. Trimming shortened V by 8 bases and J by 0 bases, and 17 bases separated the two germline ends. CDR3 sequence reads: CASRGGLLSSYNEQFF. The CDR3 DNA reads as TGTGCCAGCCGGGGCGGACTCCTCTCCTCCTACAATGAGCAGTTCTTC.

The rearrangement uses TRBV6-2 or TRBV6-3 and TRBJ1-1; 11 bases agree with TRBD1. CDR1 is MNHEY, CDR2 SVGEGT, per germline. The CDR3 runs to 16 residues. Trimming removed 5 bases from V and 6 bases from J; junction bases left unmatched: 11. CDR3 nucleotides: TGTGCCAGCAGTCCAGCGGGACAGGGGGTTCCCTCTGAAGCTTTCTTT. This sequence encodes CASSPAGQGVPSEAFF.

This clonotype was recorded a few times. J is TRBJ2-3 and V is TRBV13; D is unresolved. Germline V gene data show CDR1 as PRHDT and CDR2 as FYEKMQ (reference sequence). The V and J ends lost 10 bases and 1 base respectively, with 12 bases between them. The CDR3 contains 13 residues. The CDR3 sequence: CATLGRGTDTQYF. The DNA of the CDR3 is TGTGCCACCCTAGGAAGGGGCACAGATACGCAGTATTTT.

The rearrangement links TRBV7-3 to TRBJ2-1; 10 bases align to TRBD2. Germline loops: CDR1 SGHTA, CDR2 FQGTGA. Trimming removed 5 bases from V and 6 bases from J; junction bases left unmatched: 13. The CDR3 covers 17 residues. As DNA, the CDR3 is TGTGCCAGCAGCCTCCGCGTTGCAGCGGGGGGGGTCAATGAGCAGTTCTTC. Translated, it gives CASSLRVAAGGVNEQFF.

The table lists this clonotype with a few counts. The V call is TRBV2, the J call TRBJ2-4; a weak D match, TRBD2 (5 bases). Trimming cost V 6 bases and J 9 bases, with 12 bases left between them. The CDR3 length is 12 residues. Per the germline V gene, CDR1 is SNHLY and CDR2 is FYNNEI. The DNA of the CDR3 is TGTGCCAGCAGATCACTAGTGAGCATTCAGTACTTC. Translating it yields CASRSLVSIQYF.

This clonotype appeared a few times. The chain uses TRBV7-9 and TRBJ2-7; 7 positions match TRBD1. This CDR3 spans 14 amino acids. The trim removed 5 bases at V and 0 bases at J, leaving 4 bases unmatched. Germline CDR1 SEHNR, CDR2 FQNEAQ (reference sequence). The CDR3 protein is CASSDTGASYEQYF. CDR3 coding DNA: TGTGCCAGCAGCGACACAGGGGCCTCCTACGAGCAGTACTTC.

The CDR3 loop is CASSRDRVTYEQYF. CDR3 sequence (DNA): TGTGCCAGCAGCCGGGACAGGGTAACCTACGAGCAGTACTTC. The chain couples TRBV7-2 to TRBJ2-7; 9 bases are shared with TRBD1. The CDR3 is 14 amino acids. The germline V gene encodes CDR1 SGHTA and CDR2 FQGNSA. V shed 5 bases and J 2 bases; nucleotides not matched to a gene: 4.

This clonotype was counted many times. An end of the junction differs from the germline gene, which may be a read error. The V call is TRBV2, the J call TRBJ1-2, with 8 bases matching TRBD1. The CDR3 spans 13 residues. Germline V lookup: CDR1 SNHLY, CDR2 FYNNEI. In DNA, the CDR3 is TGCGCCAGCAGCCGCGACAGGGGCCGTGGCTACACCTTC. Translated, it gives CASSRDRGRGYTF.

V and J are TRBV5-1 and TRBJ2-3; 7 bases are shared with TRBD1. CDR3 size: 16 residues. J gave up 3 bases and V 3 bases, and 10 bases lay outside the gene matches. Per the germline V gene, CDR1 is SGHRS and CDR2 is YFSETQ. The CDR3 DNA sequence: TGCGCCAGCAGCTCAACCGGGACAGAGGGAACAGATACGCAGTATTTT. Translation: CASSSTGTEGTDTQYF.

This clonotype was detected a few times. The J gene is TRBJ2-5, the V gene TRBV20-1; D not certain. This CDR3 comprises 14 residues. Germline-derived CDR1 and CDR2 are DFQATT and SNEGSKA (reference sequence). The V end was cut by 1 base, the J end by 4 bases, with 13 bases between. CDR3 sequence (DNA): TGCAGTGCTAGAGGACTCGCGGCCCCAGAGACCCAGTACTTC. It translates to CSARGLAAPETQYF.

This sequence joins TRBV5-1 and TRBJ1-5, with D perhaps TRBD1 (5 bases). CDR1 is SGHRS and CDR2 is YFSETQ in the germline V gene. The CDR3 loop spans 14 amino acids. Trimming pared 4 bases from V and 7 bases from J, leaving 15 bases between. The CDR3 DNA follows: TGCGCCAGCAGCGGGGACGGAGGAGGACAGCCCCAGCATTTT. This gives the protein CASSGDGGGQPQHF.

This clonotype appeared a few times. The chain recombines TRBV10-3 with TRBJ1-2; weak D call: TRBD1 (6 bases). The V gene lost 7 bases and the J gene lost 4 bases, with 22 bases spanning the gap. The length of the CDR3 is 16 residues. Germline CDR1 is ENHRY and CDR2 is SYGVKD. This chain's CDR3 is CAITDEAGQYTYGYTF. As DNA, the CDR3 is TGTGCCATCACCGATGAAGCCGGACAGTATACCTATGGCTACACCTTC.

The V and J genes are TRBV4-3 and TRBJ1-1; D uncertain. The ends were cut back, 0 bases at V and 11 bases at J, with 10 bases in the middle. CDR3 length: 12 amino acids. Per germline, CDR1 LGHNA and CDR2 YSLEER. CDR3 bases: TGCGCCAGCAGCCAAGATGGCGGACGCGCTTTCTTT. Amino acid sequence: CASSQDGGRAFF.

In its sample, this clonotype was seen many times. This chain's CDR3 is CASSYTGASYEQYF. Written as DNA, the CDR3 is TGTGCCAGCAGTTACACGGGGGCGAGCTACGAGCAGTACTTC. The chain carries TRBV6-2 or TRBV6-3 and TRBJ2-7; tentatively, D is TRBD1 or TRBD2 (6 bases each). The germline V gene encodes CDR1 MNHEY and CDR2 SVGEGT. V was clipped by 2 bases and J by 3 bases, with 11 bases between them. The CDR3 is made up of 14 amino acids.

This clonotype has only a few counts. The chain couples TRBV6-5 to TRBJ1-2, with D possibly TRBD1 on 5 matching bases. The CDR3 has 15 residues. Trimming took off 2 bases at V and 2 bases at J, with 12 bases between the two ends. The germline CDR1 and CDR2 sequences are MNHEY and SVGAGI. This chain's CDR3 is CASSYQIGVNYGYTF. For the CDR3, the DNA is TGTGCCAGCAGTTACCAGATAGGGGTGAACTATGGCTACACCTTC.

The V call is TRBV15, the J call TRBJ2-2; TRBD1 matches 8 bases. The CDR3 has 19 amino acids. J gave up 5 bases and V 0 bases, and 14 bases lay outside the gene matches. Germline V lookup: CDR1 LNHNV, CDR2 YYDKDF (reference sequence). CDR3 sequence reads: CATSRDQGDGQGITGELFF. The DNA for the CDR3 is TGTGCCACCAGCAGAGATCAAGGGGATGGACAGGGCATTACCGGGGAGCTGTTTTTT.

This clonotype has just one count. The J gene is TRBJ2-5, the V gene TRBV2, with D possibly called TRBD1 or TRBD2 (6 bases each). This CDR3 comprises 15 residues. Germline V lookup: CDR1 SNHLY, CDR2 FYNNEI. Trimming left V 2 bases short and J 5 bases short, with 15 bases between. The CDR3 reads CASSERGGRMETQYF. Here the CDR3 DNA reads TGTGCCAGCAGTGAAAGAGGGGGGCGGATGGAGACCCAGTACTTC. Together with reference TRBV2 and TRBJ2-5, the CDR3 gives the full variable domain: EPEVTQTPSHQVTQMGQEVILRCVPISNHLYFYWYRQILGQKVEFLVSFYNNEISEKSEIFDDQFSVERPDGSNFTLKIRSTKLEDSAMYFCASSERGGRMETQYFGPGTRLLVL.

In this sample, this clonotype turned up many times. This chain uses TRBV4-3 with TRBJ2-3; TRBD1 might be the D (6 bases). The CDR3 is 16 residues long. Looked up from germline, CDR1 is LGHNA and CDR2 is YSLEER. V was cut by 2 bases and J by 5 bases, with 17 bases left in between. The CDR3 protein is CASSQSGVSAVDTQYF. The CDR3 bases are TGCGCCAGCAGCCAATCAGGGGTTAGTGCCGTAGATACGCAGTATTTT.

This clonotype turned up a few times. This rearrangement joins TRBV20-1 to TRBJ1-1; 7 bases map to TRBD1. The V and J ends lost 3 bases and 2 bases, in that order; junction bases with no gene match: 9. This CDR3 spans 15 amino acids. Per germline, CDR1 DFQATT and CDR2 SNEGSKA (reference sequence). Here the CDR3 DNA reads TGCAGTGCTAGTGAGGGGGCGCAAGTCAACACTGAAGCTTTCTTT. Amino acid sequence: CSASEGAQVNTEAFF.

On this clonotype: Relative to the germline gene, one junction end is altered; a read error may explain this. The chain carries TRBV27 and TRBJ2-5; 8 bases line up with TRBD1. The germline V gene encodes CDR1 MNHEY and CDR2 SMNVEV (reference sequence). The CDR3 sequence is 15 residues long. The CDR3 region is CAGSPHRDRKETQYF. DNA for the CDR3: TGTGCCGGCAGTCCTCACCGGGACAGGAAAGAGACCCAGTACTTC.

The chain employs TRBV28 and TRBJ2-5; D is ambiguous. Germline V lookup: CDR1 MDHEN, CDR2 SYDVKM. The CDR3 runs 14 residues. Trimming stripped 3 bases from V and 0 bases from J, with 8 bases between. CDR3: CASSFGAYQETQYF. The CDR3 DNA is TGTGCCAGCAGTTTTGGAGCTTACCAAGAGACCCAGTACTTC.